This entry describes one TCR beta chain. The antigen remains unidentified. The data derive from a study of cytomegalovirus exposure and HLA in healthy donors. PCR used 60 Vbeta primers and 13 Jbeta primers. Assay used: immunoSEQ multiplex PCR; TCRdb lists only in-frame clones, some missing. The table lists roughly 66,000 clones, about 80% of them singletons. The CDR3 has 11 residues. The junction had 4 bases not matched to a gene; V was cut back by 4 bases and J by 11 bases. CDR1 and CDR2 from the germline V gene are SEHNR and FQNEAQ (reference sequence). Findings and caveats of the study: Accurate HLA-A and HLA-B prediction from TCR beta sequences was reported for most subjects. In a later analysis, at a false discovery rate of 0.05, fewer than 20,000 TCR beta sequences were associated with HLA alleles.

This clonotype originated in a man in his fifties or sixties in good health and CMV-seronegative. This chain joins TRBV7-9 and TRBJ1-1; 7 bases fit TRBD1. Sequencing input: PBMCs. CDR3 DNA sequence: TGTGCCAGCAGCTCGACAGGGACCGCTTTCTTT. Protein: CASSSTGTAFF.